Listed below are T cell receptor beta chains from one sample, sequenced in a study of lymphopenia after photon versus proton radiotherapy. Clones were sequenced by immunoSEQ multiplex PCR, and TCRdb holds only the in-frame ones, with some missing. The sample lists about 45,000 clones; roughly 87% were seen once. Sequencing was performed on peripheral blood, taken from a patient treated with photon-based radiotherapy. The receptor source for this set is a man aged 35 to 55 with gastric cancer. Both conserved end residues are part of each CDR3. The D gene is left open where the match is weak. The size entry is marked missing in some rows and otherwise reads once, few, many or a size class.

d_call clone_size j_call v_call cdr3_aa cdr3_nt
NA NA TRBJ2-7 TRBV4-1 CASSQGPSSYEQYF TGCGCCAGCAGCCAGGGACCGAGCTCCTACGAGCAGTACTTC
TRBD1 NA TRBJ2-3 TRBV4-3 CASSQGTGLGTDTQYF TGCGCCAGCAGCCAAGGGACAGGGTTGGGCACAGATACGCAGTATTTT
TRBD1 few TRBJ1-6 TRBV7-9 CASSFLGRTGGEYNSPLHF TGTGCCAGCTCTTTCCTTGGGCGGACAGGGGGAGAATATAATTCACCCCTCCACTTT
NA NA TRBJ2-1 TRBV9 CASSEGDEQFF TGTGCCAGCAGCGAGGGTGATGAGCAGTTCTTC
NA NA TRBJ2-3 TRBV5-1 CASSSGLGRGGWVTDTQYF TGCGCCAGCAGCTCCGGTTTGGGCAGAGGCGGGTGGGTGACAGATACGCAGTATTTT
TRBD1 NA TRBJ1-6 TRBV9 CASSVRAQGNSPLHF TGTGCCAGCAGCGTAAGGGCACAGGGGAATTCACCCCTCCACTTT
NA NA TRBJ2-7 TRBV11-1 CASSLTGRGYEQYF TGTGCCAGCAGCTTGACAGGCCGAGGCTACGAGCAGTACTTC
TRBD2 NA TRBJ2-2 TRBV5-5 CASSLAGTRGTGELFF TGTGCCAGCAGCTTGGCCGGGACTAGAGGCACCGGGGAGCTGTTTTTT
NA NA TRBJ1-1 TRBV5-1 CASSLQGNTEAFF TGCGCCAGCAGCTTACAGGGGAACACTGAAGCTTTCTTT
TRBD2 NA TRBJ2-5 TRBV4-2 CASSQGSLAGKETQYF TGTGCCAGCAGCCAAGGGTCACTAGCGGGGAAAGAGACCCAGTACTTC
TRBD1 NA TRBJ2-1 TRBV11-2 CASRSVQGVHNEQFF TGTGCCAGCAGGTCCGTGCAGGGGGTACACAATGAGCAGTTCTTC
NA NA TRBJ2-7 TRBV19 CASSLEHQGYEQYF TGTGCCAGTAGTCTGGAGCATCAGGGCTACGAGCAGTACTTC
TRBD2 NA TRBJ2-7 TRBV27 CASSLRGIYEQYF TGTGCCAGCAGCCTGCGGGGGATCTACGAGCAGTACTTC
NA NA TRBJ2-7 TRBV18 CASSPPSGTPIQYF TGTGCCAGCTCACCACCGAGCGGGACACCGATTCAGTACTTC
NA NA TRBJ2-2 TRBV7-9 CANQERGENTGELFF TGTGCCAATCAGGAGAGGGGCGAAAACACCGGGGAGCTGTTTTTT
NA NA TRBJ2-7 TRBV9 CASSVDVSGNYEQYF TGTGCCAGCAGCGTAGACGTCTCAGGCAACTACGAGCAGTACTTC
NA NA TRBJ2-5 TRBV15 CATSRDVETQYF TGTGCCACCAGCAGAGACGTAGAGACCCAGTACTTC
TRBD1 NA TRBJ1-4 TRBV7-9 CASKPGQSNEKLFF TGTGCCAGCAAGCCGGGACAGTCTAATGAAAAACTGTTTTTT
NA NA TRBJ2-1 TRBV30 CAWRNRGAHNEQFF TGTGCCTGGAGGAACCGGGGGGCCCACAATGAGCAGTTCTTC
NA NA TRBJ2-3 TRBV5-1 CASSPPDPSDTQYF TGCGCCAGCAGCCCTCCGGACCCATCAGATACGCAGTATTTT
NA NA TRBJ2-5 TRBV6-5 CASLGTTGTQYF TGTGCCAGCCTTGGGACAACGGGGACCCAGTACTTC
TRBD2 NA TRBJ2-5 TRBV7-6 CASSLSPGTSGETQYF TGTGCCAGCAGCTTATCCCCCGGGACTAGCGGGGAGACCCAGTACTTC
TRBD1 few TRBJ1-3 TRBV19 CASSQGAPSSGNTIYF TGTGCCAGTAGCCAGGGGGCGCCGAGCTCTGGAAACACCATATATTTT
TRBD1 NA TRBJ1-5 TRBV7-8 CASSSWDRFGGQPQHF TGTGCCAGCAGCTCCTGGGACAGGTTTGGGGGCCAGCCCCAGCATTTT
NA NA TRBJ2-7 TRBV30 CAWSDVNQQYF TGTGCCTGGAGTGATGTGAACCAGCAGTACTTC
NA once TRBJ2-3 TRBV6-1 CASTTTQGTDTQYF TGTGCCAGCACGACTACCCAAGGCACAGATACGCAGTATTTT
TRBD1 NA TRBJ2-2 TRBV4-2 CASSQDLQGVYTGELFF TGTGCCAGCAGCCAAGATCTGCAGGGGGTGTACACCGGGGAGCTGTTTTTT
TRBD1 once TRBJ2-5 TRBV7-6 CASSWTGGQETQYF TGTGCCAGCAGCTGGACAGGTGGCCAAGAGACCCAGTACTTC
TRBD2 NA TRBJ2-7 TRBV27 CASSLYPQRGYEQYF TGTGCCAGCAGTTTATACCCCCAGCGGGGTTACGAGCAGTACTTC
NA NA TRBJ1-6 TRBV30 CAWSSYNSPLHF TGTGCCTGGAGCTCCTATAATTCACCCCTCCACTTT
NA NA TRBJ1-2 TRBV5-1 CASSLRQGAGYGYTF TGCGCCAGCAGCTTGCGTCAGGGAGCGGGCTATGGCTACACCTTC
NA NA TRBJ2-3 TRBV11-3 CASSRGSSTDTQYF TGTGCCAGCAGCAGGGGCTCTTCCACAGATACGCAGTATTTT
TRBD2 NA TRBJ2-1 TRBV7-2 CASSFEGLAYNEQFF TGTGCCAGCAGCTTCGAGGGACTAGCCTACAATGAGCAGTTCTTC
NA NA TRBJ1-5 TRBV13 CASSLHLNNQPQHF TGTGCCAGCAGCTTACACCTCAACAATCAGCCCCAGCATTTT
TRBD2 NA TRBJ2-5 TRBV30 CAWSAPGLAETQYF TGTGCCTGGAGTGCTCCGGGACTAGCGGAGACCCAGTACTTC
TRBD1 once TRBJ1-2 TRBV7-8 CASSLGEGQETYGYTF TGTGCCAGCAGCTTAGGGGAAGGACAGGAGACCTATGGCTACACCTTC
NA few TRBJ2-7 TRBV7-2 CASSPDSSRTYEQYF TGTGCCAGCAGCCCAGACAGCTCCCGGACCTACGAGCAGTACTTC
TRBD1 NA TRBJ2-7 TRBV29-1 CSATGTGGYEQYF TGCAGCGCCACGGGGACAGGGGGATACGAGCAGTACTTC
NA once TRBJ2-7 TRBV2 CASSEGRASSYEQYF TGTGCCAGCAGCGAGGGGCGTGCAAGCTCCTACGAGCAGTACTTC
NA NA TRBJ2-1 TRBV11-2 CASSSLEGLASDEQFF TGTGCCAGCAGCTCCTTGGAGGGGCTGGCATCGGATGAGCAGTTCTTC
NA NA TRBJ2-3 TRBV4-3 CASSQGAGFTIDTQYF TGCGCCAGCAGTCAGGGCGCAGGGTTTACTATAGATACGCAGTATTTT
TRBD1 NA TRBJ2-7 TRBV7-2 CASSLGTGGKQYF TGTGCCAGCAGCTTAGGCACAGGGGGCAAGCAGTACTTC
TRBD1 NA TRBJ1-3 TRBV9 CASSAIGQGVGNTIYF TGTGCCAGCAGCGCCATAGGACAGGGGGTTGGAAACACCATATATTTT
NA NA TRBJ2-7 TRBV10-3 CAIRLDSTTYEQYF TGTGCCATCAGACTGGACAGCACTACCTACGAGCAGTACTTC